The text below deals with one TCR beta chain. The source of the sample is a study of T cell clones after liver transplantation. The wider study: Samples came pre-transplant, pre-randomization before withdrawal, and post-randomization after withdrawal ended.

Trimming removed 7 bases at V and 2 bases at J, with 18 bases between. Germline V gene sequence: CDR1 SGHVS, CDR2 FNYEAQ. This CDR3 contains 16 residues. Sequenced by immunoSEQ multiplex PCR; TCRdb stores in-frame clones only, minus some. The sample holds 72,000 or so clones, 83% seen once. The sample here was CD4+ T cells from blood, taken at the 22-month timepoint. The chain combines TRBV7-6 with TRBJ1-3, with TRBD1 as a possible D gene (6 bases). The clonotype was recovered from a human patient who received a liver transplant. Some T cells may have come from the graft donor. The CDR3 DNA sequence: TGTGCCAGCACCCAGGGGTCTCCGGGAACTGGAAACACCATATATTTT. Amino acid sequence: CASTQGSPGTGNTIYF.